The 30 T cell receptor beta chains in this list originate from one sample, sequenced in a study of T-cell memory formation after mild COVID-19. TCRdb analysed the 5' RACE reads with MiXCR anew, one entry per CDR3 protein. The sample has hundreds of thousands of distinct CDR3 sequences; about a quarter are singletons. Sequencing was done on a sample of PBMCs or a T cell subset sorted from them (not recorded which). These receptors all come from an adult woman who had mild COVID-19 (a few samples of this study predate the infection). Cell type and time point are not known.

V usage is TRBV14 and J usage is TRBJ1-4, with a tentative D call TRBD1 (5 bases). The ends were cut back, 1 base at V and 4 bases at J, with 10 bases in the middle. Germline V gene lookup returns CDR1 SGHDN and CDR2 FVKESK. This CDR3 is 15 amino acids long. The CDR3 DNA follows: TGTGCCAGCAGCCAAGGCGGGGACGATAATGAAAAACTGTTTTTT. The encoded protein is CASSQGGDDNEKLFF.

CDR3 in DNA: TGTGCCTGGAGTGAAGAGGCTAGCGGGGCTTACAATGAGCAGTTCTTC. It specifies CAWSEEASGAYNEQFF. The chain joins TRBV30 to TRBJ2-1; 9 positions match TRBD2. This CDR3 has 16 amino acids. Germline loops: CDR1 GTSNPN, CDR2 SVGIG (reference sequence). With V trimmed by 1 base and J by 4 bases, 8 bases remained unmatched.

This chain links TRBV12-3 or TRBV12-4 with TRBJ2-2; D uncertain. CDR3 length equals 14 residues. The germline V and J ends were trimmed by 3 bases and 5 bases, with 10 bases remaining between them. The DNA of the CDR3 is TGTGCCAGCAGTTTTTTGGCGAGGACCGGGGAGCTGTTTTTT. Its translation is CASSFLARTGELFF.

The V call is TRBV7-9, the J call TRBJ2-3, with 10 bases aligning to TRBD2. V was clipped by 6 bases and J by 2 bases; unmatched bases: 14. CDR1 is SEHNR, CDR2 FQNEAQ, per germline (reference sequence). The CDR3 is made up of 18 amino acids. The CDR3 DNA reads TGTGCCAGCAGATCTTCAGTCGGTAGCGGGGGGCCCACAGATACGCAGTATTTT. Translated: CASRSSVGSGGPTDTQYF.

This chain links TRBV5-6 with TRBJ2-3; the match to TRBD2 covers 9 bases. Germline CDR1 reads SGHDT; CDR2 reads YYEEEE. The CDR3 spans 15 residues. The junction had 6 bases not matched to a gene; V was cut back by 5 bases and J by 2 bases. The CDR3 DNA follows: TGTGCCAGCAGGGGGGGACTAGCCCACACAGATACGCAGTATTTT. This encodes CASRGGLAHTDTQYF.

This chain links TRBV3-1 with TRBJ2-7, with a tentative D call TRBD1 (5 bases). There are 13 residues in the CDR3. V shed 2 bases and J shed 6 bases, with 11 bases lying between them. From germline, CDR1 is LGHDT and CDR2 YNNKEL (reference sequence). CDR3 DNA: TGTGCCAGCAGCCAACTGTATGGGGCCGAGCAGTACTTC. Its translation is CASSQLYGAEQYF.

The chain recombines TRBV30 with TRBJ2-7, with TRBD1 identical over 9 bases. The CDR3 length is 13 residues. Per germline, CDR1 GTSNPN and CDR2 SVGIG (reference sequence). J lost 5 bases, V lost 4 bases, and 6 bases had no gene match. CDR3 amino acids: CAWTGTGLHEQYF. CDR3 DNA: TGTGCCTGGACCGGGACAGGGCTTCACGAGCAGTACTTC. Together with reference TRBV30 and TRBJ2-7, the CDR3 gives the full variable domain: SQTIHQWPATLVQPVGSPLSLECTVEGTSNPNLYWYRQAAGRGLQLLFYSVGIGQISSEVPQNLSASRPQDRQFILSSKKLLLSDSGFYLCAWTGTGLHEQYFGPGTRLTVT.

This clonotype was observed a handful of times. This rearrangement joins TRBV5-6 to TRBJ1-2, with D perhaps matching TRBD1 (5 bases). CDR3 length equals 13 residues. The V gene lost 1 base and the J gene lost 2 bases, with 6 bases spanning the gap. Germline lookup yields CDR1 SGHDT and CDR2 YYEEEE. CDR3 protein: CASSLPGNYGYTF. The CDR3 nucleotides read TGTGCCAGCAGCTTGCCAGGGAACTATGGCTACACCTTC. The whole variable domain, filled in from reference TRBV5-6 and TRBJ1-2, reads DAGVTQSPTHLIKTRGQQVTLRCSPKSGHDTVSWYQQALGQGPQFIFQYYEEEERQRGNFPDRFSGHQFPNYSSELNVNALLLGDSALYLCASSLPGNYGYTFGSGTRLTVV.

This clonotype was found a few times. V usage is TRBV4-3 and J usage is TRBJ2-1, with 12 positions matching TRBD2. Germline CDR1 LGHNA, CDR2 YSLEER. V trimming: 4 bases; J trimming: 4 bases; junction bases outside the gene matches: 5. CDR3 length equals 16 residues. CDR3 in amino acids: CASSLTSGSWYNEQFF. The CDR3 DNA follows: TGCGCCAGCAGCCTGACTAGCGGGAGCTGGTACAATGAGCAGTTCTTC.

The genes are TRBV15 and TRBJ2-3; TRBD1 matches 8 bases. Germline V gene data show CDR1 as LNHNV and CDR2 as YYDKDF (reference sequence). This CDR3 has 16 residues. The trim removed 2 bases at V and 4 bases at J, leaving 8 bases unmatched. CDR3 DNA sequence: TGTGCCACCAGCAGAATAAACGAGGACAGGGCAGATACGCAGTATTTT. Its translation is CATSRINEDRADTQYF.

The V gene is TRBV4-2, the J gene TRBJ2-1, with D possibly being TRBD1 or TRBD2 (5 bases each). This CDR3 region has 15 residues. Germline-derived CDR1 and CDR2 are LGHNA and YNFKEQ. V was cut by 5 bases and J by 7 bases, with 18 bases left in between. CDR3: CASSGSGTGVNEQFF. The CDR3 region has the DNA TGTGCCAGCAGCGGCTCGGGGACCGGCGTTAATGAGCAGTTCTTC.

This clonotype was counted only a few times. The chain employs TRBV7-7 and TRBJ2-5; weak D call: TRBD2 (7 bases). Germline V CDR1 and CDR2: SSHAT, FNYEAQ (reference sequence). The V gene lost 3 bases and the J gene lost 5 bases, with 16 bases spanning the gap. This CDR3 comprises 15 residues. CDR3 DNA: TGTGCCAGCAGCTTGTGGGGGGGGCTAGAGGAGACCCAGTACTTC. It translates to CASSLWGGLEETQYF.

This clonotype was counted a single time. The chain has TRBV12-3 or TRBV12-4 and TRBJ1-1; the D is unclear. Trimming shortened V by 2 bases and J by 6 bases, and 10 bases separated the two germline ends. This CDR3 contains 13 residues. Here the CDR3 DNA reads TGTGCCAGCAGTTTATTGACGACTGCTGAAGCTTTCTTT. It translates to CASSLLTTAEAFF.

The chain employs TRBV11-2 and TRBJ2-1; D remains ambiguous. The CDR3 has 13 residues. Germline V gene data show CDR1 as SGHAT and CDR2 as FQNNGV. V was cut by 5 bases and J by 8 bases, with 13 bases left in between. CDR3 sequence reads: CASSPYHGHEQFF. The CDR3 region has the DNA TGTGCCAGCAGCCCGTACCATGGGCATGAGCAGTTCTTC.

J is TRBJ2-7 and V is TRBV6-2 or TRBV6-3; 7 nucleotides line up with TRBD1. CDR3 length equals 15 residues. V gave up 4 bases and J gave up 4 bases; unmatched junction bases: 10. CDR1 and CDR2 from the germline V gene are MNHEY and SVGEGT. This CDR3 reads CASSFRQGVLYEQYF. As DNA, the CDR3 is TGTGCCAGCAGTTTCAGACAGGGAGTTCTTTACGAGCAGTACTTC.

The chain couples TRBV12-3 or TRBV12-4 to TRBJ2-7; a weak D match, TRBD2 (5 bases). CDR3 length: 12 residues. The ends were cut back, 6 bases at V and 6 bases at J, with 12 bases in the middle. CDR3 region: CASRQEGVEQYF. The CDR3 DNA reads TGTGCCAGCAGACAAGAGGGCGTCGAGCAGTACTTC.

Only a few counts were recorded for this clonotype. The chain recombines TRBV5-1 with TRBJ1-1, with TRBD1 as a possible D gene (6 bases). Germline loops: CDR1 SGHRS, CDR2 YFSETQ. With 0 bases removed from V and 3 bases from J, the gap between germline ends came to 9 bases. CDR3 length equals 14 residues. CDR3 nucleotides: TGCGCCAGCAGCTTGGCTCGGACAGACACTGAAGCTTTCTTT. It translates to CASSLARTDTEAFF.

This chain joins TRBV10-3 and TRBJ2-3; 8 nucleotides line up with TRBD1. The CDR3 runs 14 residues. With 5 bases clipped from V and 1 base from J, the junction kept 2 bases outside the gene matches. The V gene's germline CDR1 is ENHRY and CDR2 SYGVKD. The CDR3 region has the DNA TGTGCCATCAGTTGGACAGGGCGCACAGATACGCAGTATTTT. Amino acid sequence: CAISWTGRTDTQYF.

The rearrangement joins TRBV7-9 to TRBJ1-5, with D tentatively TRBD1 (6 bases). V lost 4 bases, J lost 0 bases, and 10 bases lay in between. The CDR3 has 15 residues. The germline gives CDR1 SEHNR, CDR2 FQNEAQ (reference sequence). CDR3 DNA: TGTGCCAGCAGCTCTACAGGGCATAGCAATCAGCCCCAGCATTTT. Its translation: CASSSTGHSNQPQHF.

The chain is built from TRBV12-3 or TRBV12-4 and TRBJ1-6; D may be TRBD1 (6 bases). V was pared by 5 bases and J by 6 bases, with 11 bases between. CDR3 size: 14 residues. CDR3 amino acids: CASSLGQFNSPLHF. The CDR3 nucleotides read TGTGCCAGCAGTCTCGGACAGTTTAATTCACCCCTCCACTTT.

V is TRBV5-1 and J is TRBJ2-3, with 11 bases fitting TRBD2. V lost 8 bases and J lost 1; bases outside the gene matches: 3. The CDR3 covers 14 residues. Germline assignment: CDR1 SGHRS and CDR2 YFSETQ. Here the CDR3 DNA reads TGCGCCAGTAATAGCGGGGGGGGCACAGATACGCAGTATTTT. It translates to CASNSGGGTDTQYF.

The chain is built from TRBV2 and TRBJ2-5, with D hard to call. Germline CDR1 SNHLY, CDR2 FYNNEI. Trimming took off 6 bases at V and 2 bases at J, with 13 bases between the two ends. The CDR3 has 14 residues. The DNA for the CDR3 is TGTGCCAGCAGGCAAGGGCACCCTCAAGAGACCCAGTACTTC. Protein: CASRQGHPQETQYF.

The chain employs TRBV30 and TRBJ2-7, with D unclear. The V end lost 0 bases, the J end lost 2 bases, and 11 bases lay between the germline ends. The CDR3 runs 14 residues. Germline V gene lookup returns CDR1 GTSNPN and CDR2 SVGIG (reference sequence). CDR3 in DNA: TGTGCCTGGAGTGTACTGAGTTTCACCTACGAGCAGTACTTC. Protein sequence: CAWSVLSFTYEQYF.

The chain carries TRBV11-2 and TRBJ2-1, with 10 bases aligning to TRBD1. Germline CDR1 reads SGHAT; CDR2 reads FQNNGV. Trimming removed 5 bases from V and 14 bases from J; junction bases left unmatched: 9. This CDR3 comprises 13 residues. The CDR3 region has the DNA TGTGCCAGCAGCGCTTCGGACAGGGGGATGGAGTTCTTC. Translation: CASSASDRGMEFF.

This clonotype showed up many times. This rearrangement joins TRBV20-1 to TRBJ2-1, with 7 bases identical to TRBD2. Germline lookup yields CDR1 DFQATT and CDR2 SNEGSKA (reference sequence). V lost 5 bases to trimming and J lost 10 bases; unmatched junction nucleotides: 17. The CDR3 spans 15 residues. Here the CDR3 DNA reads TGCAGTGCTTCTGCCTGGGCTAGCGGAGGTCAGGAGCAGTTCTTC. As protein: CSASAWASGGQEQFF.

The CDR3 DNA is TGTGCCAGCAGTCACAGGACTAAGATCGGGACCGGGGAGCTGTTTTTT. Translation: CASSHRTKIGTGELFF. The V and J genes are TRBV6-2 or TRBV6-3 and TRBJ2-2; tentatively, D is TRBD2 (6 bases). The germline V gene has CDR1 MNHEY and CDR2 SVGEGT. The CDR3 runs to 16 residues. The V and J ends lost 5 bases and 5 bases respectively, with 18 bases between them.

The V and J genes are TRBV7-2 and TRBJ2-1; 10 nucleotides line up with TRBD2. The CDR3 covers 16 residues. From germline, CDR1 is SGHTA and CDR2 FQGNSA. Germline trimming cut 5 bases from V and 2 bases from J; bases unmatched to any gene: 6. The CDR3 sequence is CASSLLAGEPYNEQFF. CDR3 nucleotides: TGTGCCAGCAGCCTGCTAGCGGGAGAGCCCTACAATGAGCAGTTCTTC.

The chain employs TRBV6-5 and TRBJ2-4; 10 nucleotides align to TRBD1. The CDR3 runs to 16 residues. Germline CDR1 is MNHEY and CDR2 is SVGAGI. Trimming took 2 bases from V and 8 from J; bases not matched to a gene: 9. The CDR3 DNA reads as TGTGCCAGCAGTTACGCTTTGACAGGGGGCCGGGACATTCAGTACTTC. Translating it yields CASSYALTGGRDIQYF.

This clonotype was recorded a few times. The rearrangement joins TRBV12-3 or TRBV12-4 to TRBJ1-5; 8 nucleotides align to TRBD1. The CDR3 spans 15 residues. Trimming cost V 7 bases and J 0 bases; bases outside gene matches: 5. CDR3 sequence reads: CASMADRGSNQPQHF. CDR3 DNA: TGTGCCAGCATGGCCGACAGGGGTAGCAATCAGCCCCAGCATTTT.

This clonotype was seen more than once but under ten times. The chain is built from TRBV20-1 and TRBJ1-1; TRBD1 aligns across 7 bases. CDR3 length: 13 residues. The germline V gene encodes CDR1 DFQATT and CDR2 SNEGSKA (reference sequence). Trimming cost V 0 bases and J 12 bases; bases outside gene matches: 10. CDR3 residues: CSARDPGGQKTFF. CDR3 DNA sequence: TGCAGTGCTAGAGATCCTGGGGGACAGAAGACTTTCTTT.